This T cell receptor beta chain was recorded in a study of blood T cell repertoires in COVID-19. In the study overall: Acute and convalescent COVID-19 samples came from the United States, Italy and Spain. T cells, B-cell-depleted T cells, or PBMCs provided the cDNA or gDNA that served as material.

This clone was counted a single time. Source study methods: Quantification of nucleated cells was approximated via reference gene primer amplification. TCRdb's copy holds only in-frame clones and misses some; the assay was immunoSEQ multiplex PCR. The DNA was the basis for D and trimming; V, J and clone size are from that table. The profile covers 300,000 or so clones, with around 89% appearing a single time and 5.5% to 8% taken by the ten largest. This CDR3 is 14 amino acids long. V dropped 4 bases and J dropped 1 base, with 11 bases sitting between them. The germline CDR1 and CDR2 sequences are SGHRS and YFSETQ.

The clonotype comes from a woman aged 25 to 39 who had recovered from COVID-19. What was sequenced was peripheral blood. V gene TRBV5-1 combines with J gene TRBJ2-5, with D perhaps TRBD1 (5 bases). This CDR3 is CASSRQTPQETQYF. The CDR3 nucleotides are TGCGCCAGCAGCAGACAGACACCCCAAGAGACCCAGTACTTC.